These 29 T cell receptor beta chains came from one sample sequenced in a study of blood T cell repertoires in COVID-19. Sequenced by immunoSEQ multiplex PCR; TCRdb stores in-frame clones only, minus some. The profile shows more than 100,000 clones, roughly 83% of them singletons. Sequenced sample: peripheral blood. These receptors all stem from a woman in her 50s with acute or convalescent COVID-19.

The V and J genes are TRBV29-1 and TRBJ1-3, with 7 bases aligning to TRBD1. The CDR3 loop spans 12 amino acids. V gave up 6 bases and J gave up 1 base; unmatched junction bases: 0. Germline V lookup: CDR1 SQVTM, CDR2 ANQGSEA. CDR3 region: CSVTGSGNTIYF. CDR3 bases: TGCAGCGTGACAGGGTCTGGAAACACCATATATTTT.

The chain uses TRBV6-5 and TRBJ1-3; TRBD1 agrees at 9 bases. Germline assignment: CDR1 MNHEY and CDR2 SVGAGI. J was trimmed by 2 bases and V by 0 bases; bases with no gene match: 2. CDR3 length: 16 amino acids. DNA of the CDR3: TGTGCCAGCAGTTACTCGTGGACAGGGGCTGGAAACACCATATATTTT. It encodes CASSYSWTGAGNTIYF.

The gene calls are TRBV27 and TRBJ1-3, with TRBD1 identical over 7 bases. Germline V CDR1 and CDR2: MNHEY, SMNVEV (reference sequence). CDR3 length: 14 amino acids. Trimming cost V 8 bases and J 9 bases; bases outside gene matches: 13. This CDR3 is CASARQGIWGTIYF. CDR3 sequence (DNA): TGTGCCAGCGCACGACAGGGCATTTGGGGCACCATATATTTT.

V usage is TRBV18 and J usage is TRBJ1-1; 7 positions match TRBD1. Germline V gene data show CDR1 as KGHSH and CDR2 as LQKENI. V gave up 4 bases and J gave up 4 bases; unmatched junction bases: 3. The CDR3 covers 13 residues. As DNA, the CDR3 is TGTGCCAGCTCACAGGGGGCGGTCACTGAAGCTTTCTTT. Its protein product is CASSQGAVTEAFF.

V is TRBV10-3 and J is TRBJ1-1; 7 bases are a match to TRBD1. Germline CDR1 is ENHRY and CDR2 is SYGVKD. CDR3 length equals 14 residues. V lost 0 bases, J lost 3 bases, and 1 base stayed unmatched. The CDR3 loop reads CAISESGGDTEAFF. The CDR3 coding sequence is TGTGCCATCAGTGAGTCAGGGGGCGACACTGAAGCTTTCTTT.

This clone was observed once. This chain connects TRBV9 to TRBJ1-6, with TRBD1 matching over 9 bases. V was clipped by 0 bases and J by 0 bases; unmatched bases: 10. The germline gives CDR1 SGDLS, CDR2 YYNGEE. The CDR3 is 20 amino acids. The CDR3 loop reads CASSVGGGTGFSSYNSPLHF. The CDR3 DNA is TGTGCCAGCAGCGTAGGAGGTGGGACAGGGTTTAGCTCCTATAATTCACCCCTCCACTTT.

This clone was recorded once. Other nucleotide sequences from this sample produce the same CDR3. J is TRBJ2-2 and V is TRBV4-1; 10 bases are a match to TRBD1. The CDR3 spans 16 residues. The V gene end was trimmed by 1 base and the J gene end by 4 bases; junction bases not matched to a gene: 3. The germline CDR1 and CDR2 sequences are MGHRA and YSYEKL. The CDR3: CASSQGQGAGTGELFF. The CDR3 DNA reads as TGCGCCAGCAGCCAAGGACAGGGGGCAGGCACCGGGGAGCTGTTTTTT.

V is TRBV29-1 and J is TRBJ1-1, with D perhaps matching TRBD1 (6 bases). CDR1 is SQVTM, CDR2 ANQGSEA, per germline. V lost 2 bases and J 6 bases, leaving 19 bases between the germline ends. The CDR3 has 15 amino acids. The CDR3 sequence is CSVEYTGSIVAEAFF. The DNA for the CDR3 is TGCAGCGTTGAATACACAGGGAGTATCGTTGCTGAAGCTTTCTTT.

The rearrangement joins TRBV18 to TRBJ1-5; D unclear. V was clipped by 6 bases and J by 3 bases, with 24 bases between them. Germline loops: CDR1 KGHSH, CDR2 LQKENI. This CDR3 is 18 amino acids long. For the CDR3, the DNA is TGTGCCAGCTCCACCAAAGGCTGGGCGTCGCTTAACAATCAGCCCCAGCATTTT. It encodes CASSTKGWASLNNQPQHF.

This chain connects TRBV6-5 to TRBJ1-1, with D perhaps TRBD1 (5 bases). V was trimmed by 8 bases and J by 1 base, leaving 14 bases between them. CDR1 and CDR2 (germline): MNHEY, SVGAGI. This CDR3 has 14 amino acids. In DNA, the CDR3 is TGTGCCAGCGGTCCTCGACAGAGGAACACTGAAGCTTTCTTT. It specifies CASGPRQRNTEAFF.

The chain carries TRBV5-1 and TRBJ2-2; D remains unclear. In germline, CDR1 is SGHRS, CDR2 YFSETQ. Trimming stripped 2 bases from V and 0 bases from J, with 5 bases between. The CDR3 contains 14 residues. The CDR3 reads CASSLFTNTGELFF. In DNA, the CDR3 is TGCGCCAGCAGCTTATTCACGAACACCGGGGAGCTGTTTTTT.

The rearrangement joins TRBV5-1 to TRBJ2-6; TRBD1 matches at 8 bases. There are 17 residues in the CDR3. Losses at the gene ends were 5 bases for V and 4 bases for J; bases not matched to a gene: 11. Per germline, CDR1 SGHRS and CDR2 YFSETQ. The CDR3 nucleotides are TGCGCCAGCAGAGGAGGAGACAGGGGTCCCGGGGCCAACGTCCTGACTTTC. This codes for CASRGGDRGPGANVLTF.

The chain uses TRBV6-5 and TRBJ1-5; 8 nucleotides match TRBD1. V was pared by 6 bases and J by 2 bases, with 3 bases of the junction left unmatched. Per the germline V gene, CDR1 is MNHEY and CDR2 is SVGAGI. This CDR3 is built from 14 residues. The CDR3 region is CASSETGGNQPQHF. CDR3 in DNA: TGTGCCAGCAGCGAGACAGGGGGCAATCAGCCCCAGCATTTT.

The gene calls are TRBV24-1 and TRBJ2-1; D gene ambiguous. V dropped 6 bases and J dropped 6 bases, with 11 bases sitting between them. This CDR3 comprises 13 residues. The germline gives CDR1 KGHDR, CDR2 SFDVKD. The CDR3 loop is CATSTTATNEQFF. In DNA form, the CDR3 reads TGTGCCACCAGTACCACAGCAACCAATGAGCAGTTCTTC.

The CDR3 loop is CASIRGSSYNEQFF. In nucleotides, the CDR3 is TGTGCCAGCATTAGAGGTAGCTCCTACAATGAGCAGTTCTTC. The V gene is TRBV6-5, the J gene TRBJ2-1, with no clear D. Trimming stripped 7 bases from V and 0 bases from J, with 10 bases between. In germline, CDR1 is MNHEY, CDR2 SVGAGI. CDR3 length: 14 residues.

This clone came up a few times. The rearrangement links TRBV27 to TRBJ2-2, with D hard to call. The V gene's germline CDR1 is MNHEY and CDR2 SMNVEV (reference sequence). The CDR3 spans 17 residues. The germline V and J ends were trimmed by 6 bases and 6 bases, with 23 bases remaining between them. CDR3 DNA: TGTGCCAGCAGCACCGCGGTAGTGGCGGTTGAGGCCGGGGAGCTGTTTTTT. Translating gives CASSTAVVAVEAGELFF.

The chain is built from TRBV30 and TRBJ2-7; 12 nucleotides agree with TRBD1. The CDR3 length is 12 residues. Looked up from germline, CDR1 is GTSNPN and CDR2 is SVGIG (reference sequence). The V segment lost 8 bases and the J segment 2 bases; nucleotides outside the gene matches: 1. This CDR3 is CAGDRGPYEQYF. For the CDR3, the DNA is TGTGCCGGGGACAGGGGGCCCTACGAGCAGTACTTC. Combining the CDR3 with reference TRBV30 and TRBJ2-7 gives the whole variable domain SQTIHQWPATLVQPVGSPLSLECTVEGTSNPNLYWYRQAAGRGLQLLFYSVGIGQISSEVPQNLSASRPQDRQFILSSKKLLLSDSGFYLCAGDRGPYEQYFGPGTRLTVT.

The chain links TRBV7-6 to TRBJ1-4; 7 nucleotides align to TRBD1. V lost 4 bases to trimming and J lost 6 bases; unmatched junction nucleotides: 8. Germline assignment: CDR1 SGHVS and CDR2 FNYEAQ. This CDR3 contains 15 residues. The CDR3 protein is CASSSYRGRDEKLFF. CDR3 nucleotides: TGTGCCAGCAGCTCCTACAGGGGTCGAGATGAAAAACTGTTTTTT.

This chain uses TRBV10-1 with TRBJ2-7; maybe TRBD2 (5 bases). CDR1 is WNHNN and CDR2 is SYGVQD in the germline V gene (reference sequence). V was trimmed by 3 bases and J by 4 bases, leaving 7 bases between them. CDR3 size: 12 residues. CDR3 DNA: TGCGCCAGCAGTGATACGGGATACGAGCAGTACTTC. As protein: CASSDTGYEQYF.

This clone was counted a few times. J is TRBJ2-3 and V is TRBV6-5; TRBD2 matches at 9 bases. The CDR3 consists of 14 residues. J was trimmed by 1 base and V by 6 bases; bases with no gene match: 2. Germline V gene sequence: CDR1 MNHEY, CDR2 SVGAGI. DNA for the CDR3: TGTGCCAGCAGGTTAGCGGGGGGCACAGATACGCAGTATTTT. It encodes CASRLAGGTDTQYF.

This clone appeared a few times. Other DNA variants within this sample encode the same CDR3. V is TRBV4-1 and J is TRBJ1-3, with a possible D match to TRBD1 (6 bases). Trimming took off 1 base at V and 1 base at J, with 8 bases between the two ends. Germline lookup yields CDR1 MGHRA and CDR2 YSYEKL. The length of the CDR3 is 15 residues. Written as DNA, the CDR3 is TGCGCCAGCAGCCAAGGCGGACAGTCTGGAAACACCATATATTTT. It specifies CASSQGGQSGNTIYF.

The chain recombines TRBV27 with TRBJ1-3, with D possibly matching TRBD1 (5 bases). V lost 8 bases, J lost 4 bases, and 12 bases lay in between. Per the germline V gene, CDR1 is MNHEY and CDR2 is SMNVEV (reference sequence). The CDR3 sequence is 13 residues long. This CDR3 reads CASAVRQGNTIYF. Here the CDR3 DNA reads TGTGCCAGCGCGGTGCGACAGGGAAACACCATATATTTT.

The chain is built from TRBV7-9 and TRBJ2-7; tentative D call: TRBD2 (7 bases). Germline V lookup: CDR1 SEHNR, CDR2 FQNEAQ (reference sequence). V was shortened by 5 bases and J by 7 bases, with 21 bases between the two germline ends. The CDR3 is 15 residues long. In nucleotides, the CDR3 is TGTGCCAGCAGCCGCCAACGGGGGGCTCTAGGGGAGCAGTACTTC. The encoded protein is CASSRQRGALGEQYF.

This clone was counted a few times. The genes are TRBV6-6 and TRBJ2-7, with unresolved D. Deletions cut 5 bases from V and 7 bases from J, with 9 bases between. The CDR3 runs 11 residues. CDR1 and CDR2 from the germline V gene are MNHNY and SVGAGI (reference sequence). The CDR3 here is CASSAQVEQYF. The DNA for the CDR3 is TGTGCCAGCAGTGCCCAGGTGGAGCAGTACTTC.

In DNA form, the CDR3 reads TGTGCCAGCAGGAGAGTGACGGAGGGTAGGCCGACCCATGGGGCCAACGTCCTGACTTTC. Residues: CASRRVTEGRPTHGANVLTF. This chain uses TRBV3-1 (or the pseudogene TRBV3-2) with TRBJ2-6, with D tentatively TRBD2 (6 bases). The CDR3 is 20 residues long. Per the germline V gene, CDR1 is LGHDT and CDR2 is YNNKEL (reference sequence). V was trimmed by 6 bases and J by 3 bases, leaving 27 bases between them.

V gene TRBV19 combines with J gene TRBJ1-5; D is unresolved. The V gene lost 10 bases and the J gene lost 2 bases, with 18 bases spanning the gap. The CDR3 has 15 amino acids. Germline V lookup: CDR1 LNHDA, CDR2 SQIVND (reference sequence). The CDR3 DNA is TGTGCCACCTCCCTGGAGGGCACGGGCAATCAGCCCCAGCATTTT. This translates into CATSLEGTGNQPQHF.

The chain combines TRBV19 with TRBJ2-3; D gene uncertain. The CDR3 contains 12 residues. Germline V CDR1 and CDR2: LNHDA, SQIVND (reference sequence). Trimming stripped 3 bases from V and 5 bases from J, with 6 bases between. The CDR3 sequence is CASSIGRDTQYF. Written as DNA, the CDR3 is TGTGCCAGTAGTATTGGCAGAGATACGCAGTATTTT.

This rearrangement joins TRBV27 to TRBJ2-3; 7 nucleotides match TRBD1. CDR1 and CDR2 (germline): MNHEY, SMNVEV (reference sequence). This CDR3 region has 15 residues. V shed 7 bases and J 5 bases; nucleotides not matched to a gene: 12. CDR3 sequence reads: CASTKQGLGVDTQYF. The CDR3 nucleotides read TGTGCCAGCACCAAACAGGGGTTGGGGGTAGATACGCAGTATTTT.

This sequence joins TRBV25-1 and TRBJ2-1, with TRBD2 matching over 9 bases. This CDR3 has 13 residues. The V gene's germline CDR1 is MGHDK and CDR2 SYGVNS. Trimming removed 9 bases from V and 6 bases from J; junction bases left unmatched: 6. CDR3 loop: CASGTLAGNEQFF. In DNA, the CDR3 is TGTGCCAGTGGGACACTAGCGGGCAATGAGCAGTTCTTC.